A single sample gave rise to the 20 T cell receptor beta chains below, sequenced in a study of identical twins. TCRdb reanalysed the 5' RACE reads using MiXCR and keeps one entry per CDR3 protein. The sample records some 320,000 distinct CDR3 sequences, 12% being singletons. These data are also associated with another study on yellow fever vaccine responses in identical twins.

The sequenced sample was CD8+ T cells sorted from blood. These receptors all come from a woman aged 18 to 35 in good health.

The gene calls are TRBV10-3 and TRBJ1-1; a possible D gene is TRBD1 (5 bases). Germline CDR1 ENHRY, CDR2 SYGVKD. Trimming stripped 8 bases from V and 5 bases from J, with 9 bases between. There are 11 residues in the CDR3. CDR3 nucleotides: TGTGCCATCGGAGGGACTACTGAAGCTTTCTTT. Translation gives CAIGGTTEAFF.

This clonotype was seen many times. The chain has TRBV7-8 and TRBJ2-3, with D tentatively TRBD1 or TRBD2 (5 bases each). The germline V gene has CDR1 SGHVS and CDR2 FQNEAQ. The CDR3 loop spans 16 amino acids. V was trimmed by 0 bases and J by 2 bases, leaving 12 bases between them. CDR3 residues: CASSLAPGSHTDTQYF. The DNA of the CDR3 is TGTGCCAGCAGCTTAGCACCAGGGAGTCACACAGATACGCAGTATTTT.

There are many counts of this clonotype. The genes are TRBV7-2 and TRBJ2-7, with D uncertain. In germline, CDR1 is SGHTA, CDR2 FQGNSA. The CDR3 spans 14 residues. The V gene lost 4 bases and the J gene lost 2 bases, with 12 bases spanning the gap. The CDR3 sequence: CASSSRPMAYEQYF. The CDR3 DNA reads TGTGCCAGCAGCTCCCGACCCATGGCCTACGAGCAGTACTTC.

This clonotype was detected ten times or more. The CDR3 sequence is CASSPVVDTLYGYTF. The CDR3 nucleotides are TGTGCCAGCAGCCCAGTAGTCGACACCCTCTATGGCTACACCTTC. The J gene is TRBJ1-2, the V gene TRBV3-1; D remains unclear. This CDR3 spans 15 amino acids. CDR1 LGHDT and CDR2 YNNKEL come from the germline V gene (reference sequence). V was cut by 4 bases and J by 4 bases, with 16 bases left in between.

This clonotype was recorded a few times. Here the CDR3 DNA reads TGTGCCAGCAGCTCTGATGACCTACAGGTTTCGGTGACGCAGTATTTT. This gives the protein CASSSDDLQVSVTQYF. The gene calls are TRBV28 and TRBJ2-3; D is possibly TRBD1 (5 bases). This CDR3 is built from 16 residues. V lost 6 bases, J lost 9 bases, and 25 bases lay in between. The germline V gene has CDR1 MDHEN and CDR2 SYDVKM.

This clonotype was seen only a few times. The gene calls are TRBV5-1 and TRBJ2-7; tentative D call: TRBD2 (5 bases). The CDR3 runs to 13 residues. V shed 2 bases and J shed 1 base, with 7 bases lying between them. Germline assignment: CDR1 SGHRS and CDR2 YFSETQ. The CDR3 loop is CASSFPGSYEQYF. CDR3 DNA sequence: TGCGCCAGCAGCTTTCCGGGATCCTACGAGCAGTACTTC.

This chain links TRBV2 with TRBJ2-3, with D perhaps TRBD1 (5 bases). Germline V gene lookup returns CDR1 SNHLY and CDR2 FYNNEI. V was shortened by 6 bases and J by 7 bases, with 17 bases between the two germline ends. The CDR3 has 14 residues. The CDR3 spells CASRWGYTANTQYF. CDR3 nucleotide sequence: TGTGCCAGCAGGTGGGGCTACACGGCCAATACGCAGTATTTT. Filled out from reference TRBV2 and TRBJ2-3, the complete variable domain reads EPEVTQTPSHQVTQMGQEVILRCVPISNHLYFYWYRQILGQKVEFLVSFYNNEISEKSEIFDDQFSVERPDGSNFTLKIRSTKLEDSAMYFCASRWGYTANTQYFGPGTRLTVL.

This clonotype has just a few counts. The genes are TRBV3-1 and TRBJ1-3, with D tentatively TRBD1 (5 bases). The germline V gene encodes CDR1 LGHDT and CDR2 YNNKEL (reference sequence). V lost 4 bases, J lost 4 bases, and 11 bases lay in between. This CDR3 is 14 amino acids long. Here the CDR3 reads CASSLPRGGNTIYF. The CDR3 DNA reads as TGTGCCAGCAGCCTGCCGAGGGGAGGAAACACCATATATTTT. Filled out from reference TRBV3-1 and TRBJ1-3, the complete variable domain reads DTAVSQTPKYLVTQMGNDKSIKCEQNLGHDTMYWYKQDSKKFLKIMFSYNNKELIINETVPNRFSPKSPDKAHLNLHINSLELGDSAVYFCASSLPRGGNTIYFGEGSWLTVV.

This clonotype was counted ten times or more. The rearrangement uses TRBV5-1 and TRBJ2-1; 7 nucleotides match TRBD1. The V and J ends lost 4 bases and 0 bases, in that order; junction bases with no gene match: 4. The germline gives CDR1 SGHRS, CDR2 YFSETQ. The CDR3 totals 15 residues. The CDR3 reads CASSRDSSSYNEQFF. The DNA of the CDR3 is TGCGCCAGCAGCCGGGACAGTAGCTCCTACAATGAGCAGTTCTTC.

This clonotype has at least ten counts. V gene TRBV12-3 or TRBV12-4 combines with J gene TRBJ2-2; D might be TRBD2 (6 bases). The CDR3 length is 14 residues. Trimming took off 3 bases at V and 1 base at J, with 6 bases between the two ends. The CDR3 region has the DNA TGTGCCAGCAGTTTCGGGGGGAACACCGGGGAGCTGTTTTTT. It codes for CASSFGGNTGELFF.

This clonotype was observed many times. V and J are TRBV6-5 and TRBJ1-2, with D unresolved. V shed 4 bases and J shed 1 base, with 7 bases lying between them. CDR3 length: 13 residues. Germline CDR1 is MNHEY and CDR2 is SVGAGI. The CDR3 coding sequence is TGTGCCAGCAGTTGGCTGGGTAACTATGGCTACACCTTC. It translates to CASSWLGNYGYTF.

The CDR3 spells CASSSLFREQYF. CDR3 in DNA: TGTGCCAGCAGCTCACTTTTTCGGGAGCAGTACTTC. This chain connects TRBV12-3 or TRBV12-4 to TRBJ2-7, with D unclear. The CDR3 runs 12 residues. V gave up 6 bases and J gave up 7 bases, with 13 bases separating them.

The sample holds a few counts of this clonotype. This chain joins TRBV27 and TRBJ2-1; D ambiguous. V was shortened by 2 bases and J by 5 bases, with 28 bases between the two germline ends. The CDR3 is made up of 20 amino acids. CDR1 is MNHEY, CDR2 SMNVEV, per germline (reference sequence). CDR3 coding DNA: TGTGCCAGCAGTTTAAGCATGGAGCCAGCTTCCCGTCCGGACGACAATGAGCAGTTCTTC. It is translated as CASSLSMEPASRPDDNEQFF.

This clonotype was seen a few times. This chain uses TRBV11-1 with TRBJ2-1, with 10 nucleotides matching TRBD1. CDR3 length: 17 residues. Germline V CDR1 and CDR2: SGHAT, FQDESV (reference sequence). V shed 5 bases, J shed 5 bases, and the junction held 12 bases outside the gene matches. CDR3 DNA sequence: TGTGCCAGCAGCATCCCCGGGACAGGGGTAGGAAACAATGAGCAGTTCTTC. Protein product: CASSIPGTGVGNNEQFF.

This clonotype was seen more than once but under ten times. The chain recombines TRBV29-1 with TRBJ2-5; 10 nucleotides align to TRBD1. Looked up from germline, CDR1 is SQVTM and CDR2 is ANQGSEA. The CDR3 is 16 residues long. V dropped 8 bases and J dropped 5; count of bases not matched to a gene: 17. The CDR3 nucleotides read TGCAGCTTCGACACGTCCGGGACAGGGGCCGGGGAGACCCAGTACTTC. Translation: CSFDTSGTGAGETQYF.

This clonotype was seen at least ten times. V usage is TRBV7-8 and J usage is TRBJ2-5, with no clear D. V was trimmed by 5 bases and J by 1 base, leaving 14 bases between them. This CDR3 comprises 15 residues. CDR1 and CDR2 (germline): SGHVS, FQNEAQ. The CDR3 sequence: CASSPLEGFQETQYF. DNA for the CDR3: TGTGCCAGCAGCCCCCTCGAAGGTTTCCAAGAGACCCAGTACTTC. Full variable domain (remainder filled in from reference TRBV7-8 and TRBJ2-5): GAGVSQSPRYKVAKRGQDVALRCDPISGHVSLFWYQQALGQGPEFLTYFQNEAQLDKSGLPSDRFFAERPEGSVSTLKIQRTQQEDSAVYLCASSPLEGFQETQYFGPGTRLLVL.

V usage is TRBV9 and J usage is TRBJ2-1; 16 bases map to TRBD2. CDR1 SGDLS and CDR2 YYNGEE come from the germline V gene. The ends lost 3 bases at V and 2 bases at J; junction bases unmatched: 11. This CDR3 comprises 20 residues. CDR3 sequence reads: CASSAVPGTSGRAPYNEQFF. CDR3 DNA sequence: TGTGCCAGCAGCGCCGTCCCCGGGACTAGCGGGAGGGCCCCCTACAATGAGCAGTTCTTC.

In this sample, this clonotype turned up a few times. This chain uses TRBV6-1 with TRBJ2-7; weak D call: TRBD1 (5 bases). Germline values: CDR1 MNHNS, CDR2 SASEGT. The CDR3 is made up of 16 amino acids. The V and J ends lost 6 bases and 5 bases respectively, with 23 bases between them. The CDR3 loop is CASRPRWGRVIDEQYF. The CDR3 nucleotides read TGTGCCAGCAGGCCTAGGTGGGGCAGGGTTATCGACGAGCAGTACTTC.

This clonotype came up many times. The V gene is TRBV12-3 or TRBV12-4, the J gene TRBJ1-1; perhaps TRBD1 as D (6 bases). The germline V and J ends were trimmed by 10 bases and 5 bases, with 17 bases remaining between them. This CDR3 has 13 amino acids. In DNA, the CDR3 is TGTGCCATAGGAACAGGGCTTGCTACTGAAGCTTTCTTT. Translation gives CAIGTGLATEAFF.

V and J are TRBV4-1 and TRBJ2-1; 10 positions match TRBD2. CDR3 size: 16 residues. The trim removed 0 bases at V and 8 bases at J, leaving 7 bases unmatched. The germline V gene encodes CDR1 MGHRA and CDR2 YSYEKL. CDR3 residues: CASSQEASGGWDEQFF. Written as DNA, the CDR3 is TGCGCCAGCAGCCAAGAGGCTAGCGGGGGCTGGGATGAGCAGTTCTTC.